A single sample gave rise to the 27 T cell receptor beta chains below, sequenced in a study of T-cell memory formation after mild COVID-19. A single record per CDR3 protein comes from TCRdb applying MiXCR to the 5' RACE reads. Of about 110,000 distinct CDR3 sequences in the sample, more than 15% are singletons; the top ten hold 28%. Sequencing input: PBMCs or a T cell subset sorted from them (not recorded which). All receptors come from an adult woman who had mild COVID-19 (a few samples of this study predate the infection). Cell type and time point are not known.

The rearrangement joins TRBV7-9 to TRBJ2-1, with D uncertain. Germline CDR1 SEHNR, CDR2 FQNEAQ (reference sequence). V was clipped by 5 bases and J by 7 bases, with 6 bases between them. CDR3 length: 11 residues. CDR3 protein: CASSTRNEQFF. CDR3 nucleotide sequence: TGTGCCAGCAGCACGCGGAATGAGCAGTTCTTC.

This chain uses TRBV5-1 with TRBJ2-3; a weak D match, TRBD1 (5 bases). This CDR3 spans 14 amino acids. The V end lost 2 bases, the J end lost 6 bases, and 13 bases lay between the germline ends. Germline CDR1 SGHRS, CDR2 YFSETQ. CDR3 sequence: CASSFYQGGDTQYF. The CDR3 DNA reads as TGCGCCAGCAGCTTCTACCAGGGTGGGGATACGCAGTATTTT.

CDR3: CASSLSAGTGELFF. The CDR3 nucleotides are TGTGCCAGCAGTCTTAGCGCGGGTACCGGGGAGCTGTTTTTT. The J gene is TRBJ2-2, the V gene TRBV7-9, with a tentative D call TRBD2 (5 bases). V shed 6 bases and J shed 5 bases, with 13 bases lying between them. The CDR3 spans 14 residues. Germline V CDR1 and CDR2: SEHNR, FQNEAQ (reference sequence).

This clonotype was seen more than once but under ten times. The rearrangement joins TRBV7-2 to TRBJ2-3, with 8 bases identical to TRBD2. With V trimmed by 5 bases and J by 1 base, 5 bases remained unmatched. Germline CDR1 and CDR2: SGHTA and FQGNSA. This CDR3 has 15 residues. In DNA form, the CDR3 reads TGTGCCAGCAGCGTTGGACTAGCCCGCACAGATACGCAGTATTTT. Translation gives CASSVGLARTDTQYF.

This clonotype was picked up a small number of times. The V and J genes are TRBV12-3 or TRBV12-4 and TRBJ2-3; maybe TRBD2 (5 bases). Trimming cost V 3 bases and J 2 bases, with 9 bases left between them. This CDR3 has 14 amino acids. The CDR3 reads CASSLVGLTDTQYF. Written as DNA, the CDR3 is TGTGCCAGCAGTTTGGTAGGACTCACAGATACGCAGTATTTT.

This clonotype was picked up a small number of times. The chain has TRBV3-1 and TRBJ1-1; possibly TRBD1 for D (5 bases). Germline CDR1 and CDR2: LGHDT and YNNKEL (reference sequence). V was clipped by 0 bases and J by 4 bases, with 15 bases between them. CDR3 size: 16 residues. The CDR3 reads CASSQEGLGTTTEAFF. The CDR3, as DNA: TGTGCCAGCAGCCAAGAGGGCCTTGGGACCACCACTGAAGCTTTCTTT.

The genes are TRBV7-6 and TRBJ2-2; D is ambiguous. This CDR3 region has 16 residues. Germline CDR1 is SGHVS and CDR2 is FNYEAQ. V dropped 1 base and J dropped 2 bases, with 11 bases sitting between them. The CDR3 nucleotides read TGTGCCAGCAGCTTAGGACTGTCGCATAACACCGGGGAGCTGTTTTTT. Translating gives CASSLGLSHNTGELFF.

The V and J genes are TRBV7-8 and TRBJ1-1; possible D gene TRBD1, 6 bases. The germline V gene has CDR1 SGHVS and CDR2 FQNEAQ. The CDR3 covers 14 residues. The V end was cut by 2 bases, the J end by 6 bases, with 13 bases between. For the CDR3, the DNA is TGTGCCAGCAGCTTACAGGGGCGAAACGCTGAAGCTTTCTTT. Its translation is CASSLQGRNAEAFF.

The chain uses TRBV9 and TRBJ1-6, with D maybe TRBD1 (6 bases). The CDR3 runs 14 residues. Germline assignment: CDR1 SGDLS and CDR2 YYNGEE. V lost 0 bases and J lost 7, with 8 bases in between. As DNA, the CDR3 is TGTGCCAGCAGCGTAGGGACAGCAAATTCACCCCTCCACTTT. Translation gives CASSVGTANSPLHF.

This clonotype was seen only a few times. The V call is TRBV11-2, the J call TRBJ2-1; no reliable D call. V lost 4 bases and J lost 8, with 9 bases in between. Per the germline V gene, CDR1 is SGHAT and CDR2 is FQNNGV. This CDR3 has 12 amino acids. DNA of the CDR3: TGTGCCAGCAGCTCCGGGTGGGATGAGCAGTTCTTC. Translated, it gives CASSSGWDEQFF.

This clonotype was counted many times. J is TRBJ1-4 and V is TRBV12-3 or TRBV12-4, with 7 bases lining up with TRBD1. This CDR3 is 15 amino acids long. V was clipped by 5 bases and J by 4 bases; unmatched bases: 7. CDR3 in amino acids: CASSTEGQNNEKLFF. The DNA of the CDR3 is TGTGCCAGCAGTACAGAGGGACAGAATAATGAAAAACTGTTTTTT.

This sequence joins TRBV4-1 and TRBJ2-2, with a weak D call TRBD1 (6 bases). The CDR3 covers 15 residues. V shed 1 base and J shed 7 bases, with 13 bases lying between them. Germline-derived CDR1 and CDR2 are MGHRA and YSYEKL. The CDR3 nucleotides read TGCGCCAGCAGCCAAGTTGTGGGGGCTAGCGGGGAGCTGTTTTTT. This encodes CASSQVVGASGELFF.

V is TRBV30 and J is TRBJ1-1; D gene unclear. V lost 2 bases and J lost 8, with 15 bases in between. The CDR3 loop spans 13 amino acids. Per germline, CDR1 GTSNPN and CDR2 SVGIG (reference sequence). CDR3 residues: CAWSLGGGSEAFF. The CDR3 region has the DNA TGTGCCTGGAGTCTTGGCGGTGGGAGCGAAGCTTTCTTT. Looking up the rest from reference TRBV30 and TRBJ1-1 gives the full variable domain: SQTIHQWPATLVQPVGSPLSLECTVEGTSNPNLYWYRQAAGRGLQLLFYSVGIGQISSEVPQNLSASRPQDRQFILSSKKLLLSDSGFYLCAWSLGGGSEAFFGQGTRLTVV.

A remark on this clonotype: At one end, the junction sequence differs from germline, possibly due to a read error. This rearrangement joins TRBV20-1 to TRBJ1-6; D unclear. Germline V CDR1 and CDR2: DFQATT, SNEGSKA (reference sequence). There are 14 residues in the CDR3. The CDR3 here is CSASSAEDNSHLHF. Written as DNA, the CDR3 is TGCAGTGCTAGTAGCGCGGAGGATAATTCACACCTCCACTTT.

Only a few counts were recorded for this clonotype. V gene TRBV4-3 combines with J gene TRBJ2-5, with TRBD1 matching 8 bases. Germline V lookup: CDR1 LGHNA, CDR2 YSLEER. The junction had 5 bases not matched to a gene; V was cut back by 3 bases and J by 2 bases. The CDR3 has 15 residues. The CDR3 reads CASSQAGQEQETQYF. As DNA, the CDR3 is TGCGCCAGCAGCCAGGCGGGACAGGAGCAAGAGACCCAGTACTTC.

This sequence joins TRBV10-3 and TRBJ2-1; a weak D match, TRBD2 (6 bases). The CDR3 runs to 14 residues. Trimming took off 6 bases at V and 8 bases at J, with 17 bases between the two ends. The germline V gene encodes CDR1 ENHRY and CDR2 SYGVKD. CDR3 in amino acids: CAISLDTPGDEQFF. CDR3 DNA: TGTGCCATCAGCCTTGACACCCCGGGGGATGAGCAGTTCTTC.

V and J are TRBV29-1 and TRBJ2-6; D unresolved. From germline, CDR1 is SQVTM and CDR2 ANQGSEA. Trimming stripped 1 base from V and 0 bases from J, with 4 bases between. The CDR3 covers 14 residues. This CDR3 is CSVEVYSGANVLTF. DNA of the CDR3: TGCAGCGTTGAAGTGTACTCTGGGGCCAACGTCCTGACTTTC.

In its sample, this clonotype was seen a few times. The chain is built from TRBV7-9 and TRBJ2-3, with TRBD1 matching over 8 bases. This CDR3 region has 15 residues. Germline V gene lookup returns CDR1 SEHNR and CDR2 FQNEAQ (reference sequence). V was pared by 4 bases and J by 4 bases, with 7 bases of the junction left unmatched. The CDR3 region has the DNA TGTGCCAGCAGCTCGACAGGGGTTGATCCAGATACGCAGTATTTT. Translated: CASSSTGVDPDTQYF.

This chain joins TRBV2 and TRBJ2-7, with 8 bases identical to TRBD2. With V trimmed by 6 bases and J by 2 bases, 9 bases remained unmatched. This CDR3 contains 15 residues. In germline, CDR1 is SNHLY, CDR2 FYNNEI. The CDR3 DNA is TGTGCCAGCAGCGACCCCGGGGGGGCCCCCTACGAGCAGTACTTC. Translated, it gives CASSDPGGAPYEQYF.

The chain couples TRBV12-5 to TRBJ1-1; D is uncertain. Germline-derived CDR1 and CDR2 are LGHNT and FRNRAP. Trimming took 0 bases from V and 0 from J, leaving 11 bases between them. This CDR3 has 16 amino acids. The CDR3 loop reads CASGLVEGSLNTEAFF. The CDR3 nucleotides read TGTGCTAGTGGTTTGGTGGAGGGTTCCCTGAACACTGAAGCTTTCTTT. Together with reference TRBV12-5 and TRBJ1-1, the CDR3 gives the full variable domain: DARVTQTPRHKVTEMGQEVTMRCQPILGHNTVFWYRQTMMQGLELLAYFRNRAPLDDSGMPKDRFSAEMPDATLATLKIQPSEPRDSAVYFCASGLVEGSLNTEAFFGQGTRLTVV.

This clonotype was detected many times. V and J are TRBV19 and TRBJ2-1; 7 bases are shared with TRBD2. Germline assignment: CDR1 LNHDA and CDR2 SQIVND (reference sequence). V was clipped by 5 bases and J by 3 bases; unmatched bases: 4. There are 14 residues in the CDR3. CDR3 DNA: TGTGCCAGTAGTGGGGGAGGGGACTACAATGAGCAGTTCTTC. Protein sequence: CASSGGGDYNEQFF.

This clonotype has just a few counts. CDR3 protein: CASRIFPYEQYF. The DNA for the CDR3 is TGTGCCAGCAGAATATTTCCCTACGAGCAGTACTTC. J is TRBJ2-7 and V is TRBV12-3 or TRBV12-4; D unresolved. V was shortened by 6 bases and J by 2 bases, with 8 bases between the two germline ends. CDR3 length: 12 residues.

This clonotype was seen a handful of times. The CDR3 nucleotides are TGTGCCAGCAGTCCCTCCGACAGGGGGCCTGGTGGGGAGCAGTACTTC. Its translation: CASSPSDRGPGGEQYF. V gene TRBV12-3 or TRBV12-4 combines with J gene TRBJ2-7; 10 positions agree with TRBD1. The CDR3 has 16 residues. Losses at the gene ends were 5 bases for V and 7 bases for J; bases not matched to a gene: 14.

The chain links TRBV7-9 to TRBJ1-3; 12 nucleotides align to TRBD1. Germline loops: CDR1 SEHNR, CDR2 FQNEAQ (reference sequence). The ends lost 4 bases at V and 4 bases at J; junction bases unmatched: 5. The CDR3 runs to 16 residues. CDR3 sequence: CASSSGQGALGNTIYF. The CDR3, as DNA: TGTGCCAGCAGCTCGGGACAGGGGGCTCTGGGAAACACCATATATTTT.

The V call is TRBV7-9, the J call TRBJ2-2, with unresolved D. The germline V gene has CDR1 SEHNR and CDR2 FQNEAQ (reference sequence). CDR3 length equals 13 residues. V was trimmed by 2 bases and J by 13 bases, leaving 14 bases between them. The CDR3 sequence: CASSLTPQQWLFF. CDR3 nucleotide sequence: TGTGCCAGCAGCTTAACCCCCCAGCAGTGGCTGTTTTTT. Variable domain in full (rest from reference TRBV7-9 and TRBJ2-2): DTGVSQNPRHKITKRGQNVTFRCDPISEHNRLYWYRQTLGQGPEFLTYFQNEAQLEKSRLLSDRFSAERPKGSFSTLEIQRTEQGDSAMYLCASSLTPQQWLFFGEGSRLTVL.

The CDR3 nucleotides are TGTGCCAGCAGTCAAACAGGGGATACGCAGTATTTT. It translates to CASSQTGDTQYF. The rearrangement uses TRBV12-3 or TRBV12-4 and TRBJ2-3; TRBD1 is a possible D gene (6 bases). The V end lost 5 bases, the J end lost 6 bases, and 9 bases lay between the germline ends. This CDR3 region has 12 residues.

The sample holds many counts of this clonotype. The rearrangement joins TRBV3-1 to TRBJ2-5; D possibly corresponds to TRBD2 (7 bases). This CDR3 region has 14 residues. V lost 2 bases and J 3 bases, leaving 10 bases between the germline ends. Germline values: CDR1 LGHDT, CDR2 YNNKEL (reference sequence). The DNA of the CDR3 is TGTGCCAGCAGCCAACCGGGGGGCGAAGAGACCCAGTACTTC. It is translated as CASSQPGGEETQYF.